This is a list of T cell receptor beta chains from one sample in a study of T-cell memory formation after mild COVID-19. TCRdb analysed the 5' RACE reads with MiXCR anew, one entry per CDR3 protein. The sample includes roughly 250,000 distinct CDR3 sequences, approximately 15% of them seen just once. The sequenced material came from PBMCs or a T cell subset sorted from them (not recorded which). The source is a man aged 18 to 29 who had mild COVID-19 (a few samples of this study predate the infection). Cell type and time point are not known. Both conserved end residues are part of each CDR3. D genes are given only for firm matches. Only part of the rows carry a size: once, few, many, or a class if the clone is expanded.

clone_size j_call v_call d_call cdr3_nt cdr3_aa
NA TRBJ2-2 TRBV11-2 TRBD1 TGTGCCAGCAGCCTTTGGGGACAGACAAACACCGGGGAGCTGTTTTTT CASSLWGQTNTGELFF
few TRBJ1-2 TRBV4-1 NA TGCGCCAGCAGCCAAGTGTCGTGGTCAGGTTCCAGGTATGGCTACACCTTC CASSQVSWSGSRYGYTF
NA TRBJ1-1 TRBV14 NA TGTGCCAGCAGCCAAGTCGTTCAGGGTTATGCTTTCTTT CASSQVVQGYAFF
few TRBJ2-1 TRBV5-5 NA TGTGCCAGCAGCCCCCAGGACTACAATGAGCAGTTCTTC CASSPQDYNEQFF
NA TRBJ2-2 TRBV7-8 NA TGTGCCAGCAGCTCCGGTCTGGAGCTGTTTTTT CASSSGLELFF
NA TRBJ1-1 TRBV7-9 NA TGTGCCAGCAGCGCCAGGCGGTCGTTCGGCACTGAAGCTTTCTTT CASSARRSFGTEAFF
NA TRBJ1-6 TRBV7-9 NA TGTGCCAGCAGCGATCGACAGAATTCACCCCTCCACTTT CASSDRQNSPLHF
few TRBJ2-2 TRBV6-5 TRBD2 TGTGCCAGCAGCCCTAGCGGGGGTAACACCGGGGAGCTGTTTTTT CASSPSGGNTGELFF
few TRBJ1-2 TRBV5-6 NA TGTGCCAGCAGCTTGGTGGCGGGGAGCTATGGCTACACCTTC CASSLVAGSYGYTF
many TRBJ2-3 TRBV2 TRBD2 TGTGCCAGCAGGGATCGGACTAGCGGGGGGGCTTCACGAGATACGCAGTATTTT CASRDRTSGGASRDTQYF
NA TRBJ2-5 TRBV27 TRBD2 TGTGCCAGCAGTTTAGCTAGCGGGGTCAGGACCCAGTACTTC CASSLASGVRTQYF
NA TRBJ1-4 TRBV7-9 TRBD1 TGTGCCAGCAGCTCCGGGACAGGCTCTCGGGCAACTAATGAAAAACTGTTTTTT CASSSGTGSRATNEKLFF